In this sample, the clone carrying this T cell receptor beta chain turned up many times. Its matching antigen is unknown. This record belongs to a study of beta chain features in type 1 diabetes. Study-wide background: Patients did not differ from healthy donors in age, gender or cell yield.

Findings of the study overall: Researchers cautioned that cDNA sequencing could over-represent cells with high TCR expression. Type 1 diabetes patients had moderately but significantly shorter TCRB CDR3s in all four CD4+ subsets.

All of the sorted populations showed purity greater than 95%. The entirety of the isolated RNA underwent reverse transcription, so expressed TCRB transcripts were sequenced. Profiling relied on immunoSEQ multiplex PCR, and the TCRdb table lists in-frame clones only, not all of them. The sample lists 120,000 to 150,000 clones; more than 10% were seen once. The germline gives CDR1 MNHNS, CDR2 SASEGT. There are 15 residues in the CDR3. V shed 4 bases, J shed 4 bases, and the junction held 7 bases outside the gene matches. The specimen was central memory CD4+ T cells from blood. This TCR came from a man younger than 35 with type 1 diabetes. The chain has TRBV6-1 and TRBJ2-3; 8 nucleotides line up with TRBD1. DNA of the CDR3: TGTGCCAGCAGTGCCAGGGGGCATGGGGCAGATACGCAGTATTTT. Encoded protein: CASSARGHGADTQYF.